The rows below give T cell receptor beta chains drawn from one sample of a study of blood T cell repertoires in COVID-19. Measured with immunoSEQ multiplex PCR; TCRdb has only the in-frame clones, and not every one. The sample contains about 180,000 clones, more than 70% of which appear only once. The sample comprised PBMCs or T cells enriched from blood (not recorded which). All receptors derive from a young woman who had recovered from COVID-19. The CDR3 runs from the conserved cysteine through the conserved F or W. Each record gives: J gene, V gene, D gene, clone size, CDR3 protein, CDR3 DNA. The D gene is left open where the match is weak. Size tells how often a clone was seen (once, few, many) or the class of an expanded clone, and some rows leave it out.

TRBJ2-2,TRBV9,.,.,CASSVEMGAVDTGELFF,TGTGCCAGCAGCGTAGAAATGGGAGCGGTCGACACCGGGGAGCTGTTTTTT
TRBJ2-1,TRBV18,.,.,CASSHGQLYNEQFF,TGTGCCAGCTCACATGGACAGTTATACAATGAGCAGTTCTTC
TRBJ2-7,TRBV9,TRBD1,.,CASSAKGQGAGEQYF,TGTGCCAGCAGCGCGAAGGGACAGGGGGCTGGCGAGCAGTACTTC
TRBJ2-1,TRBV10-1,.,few,CAIPARQGGNEQFF,TGCGCCATTCCCGCCCGGCAGGGTGGGAATGAGCAGTTCTTC
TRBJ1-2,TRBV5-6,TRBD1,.,CASTKGDRGQNGYTF,TGTGCCAGCACCAAAGGAGATAGGGGGCAGAATGGCTACACCTTC
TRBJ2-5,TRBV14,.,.,CASSIQGYETQYF,TGTGCCAGCAGCATACAGGGATATGAGACCCAGTACTTC
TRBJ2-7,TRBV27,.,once,CASSLAPRTPVSYEQYF,TGTGCCAGCAGTTTAGCCCCCCGGACACCCGTCTCCTACGAGCAGTACTTC
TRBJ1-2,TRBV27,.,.,CASSSGGADVYGYTF,TGTGCCAGCAGTTCTGGGGGGGCGGATGTCTATGGCTACACCTTC
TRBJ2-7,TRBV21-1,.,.,CASSFASTYEQYF,TGTGCCAGCAGTTTTGCTAGTACCTACGAGCAGTACTTC
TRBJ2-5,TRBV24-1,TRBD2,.,CATSQGLAVQETQYF,TGTGCCACCAGTCAGGGACTAGCGGTCCAAGAGACCCAGTACTTC
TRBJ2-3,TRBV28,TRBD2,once,CASNEGGVTDTQYF,TGTGCCAGTAACGAGGGAGGGGTGACAGATACGCAGTATTTT
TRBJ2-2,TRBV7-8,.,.,CASSARALNTGELFF,TGTGCCAGCAGCGCGAGAGCCCTAAACACCGGGGAGCTGTTTTTT
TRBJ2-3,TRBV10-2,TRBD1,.,CASRGQGSDTQYF,TGCGCCAGCAGAGGACAGGGTTCAGATACGCAGTATTTT
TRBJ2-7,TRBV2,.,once,CASSGSPHGTSYEQYF,TGTGCCAGCAGTGGGAGTCCCCACGGAACCTCCTACGAGCAGTACTTC
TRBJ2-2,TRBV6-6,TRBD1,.,CASSYGQDGDGELFF,TGTGCCAGCAGTTATGGACAGGATGGCGACGGGGAGCTGTTTTTT
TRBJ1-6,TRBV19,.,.,CASSIGGGSPLHF,TGTGCCAGTAGTATAGGAGGGGGATCACCCCTCCACTTT
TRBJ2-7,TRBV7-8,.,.,CASSLADSSYEQYF,TGTGCCAGCAGCTTAGCCGACAGCTCCTACGAGCAGTACTTC
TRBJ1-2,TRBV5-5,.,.,CASTYGSRSGYTF,TGTGCCAGCACATACGGGAGCCGCTCTGGCTACACCTTC
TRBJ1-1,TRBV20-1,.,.,CSASHGRATEAFF,TGCAGTGCTAGTCATGGGAGGGCCACTGAAGCTTTCTTT
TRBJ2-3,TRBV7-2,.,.,CASSLDSLFKDTQYF,TGTGCCAGCAGCTTAGACAGCCTCTTTAAGGATACGCAGTATTTT
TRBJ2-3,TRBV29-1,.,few,CSVAFYDRSGTDTQYF,TGCAGCGTGGCCTTCTATGACAGGTCTGGCACAGATACGCAGTATTTT
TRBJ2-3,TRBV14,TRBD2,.,CASSQVTSGLRDTQYF,TGTGCCAGCAGCCAAGTAACTAGCGGATTGAGGGATACGCAGTATTTT
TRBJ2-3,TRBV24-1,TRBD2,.,CATSDRRLAGVGDTQYF,TGTGCCACCAGTGACCGAAGACTAGCGGGAGTAGGAGATACGCAGTATTTT
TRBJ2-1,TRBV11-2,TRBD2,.,CASSSGGGLSYNEQFF,TGTGCCAGCAGCTCGGGAGGCGGCCTCTCCTACAATGAGCAGTTCTTC
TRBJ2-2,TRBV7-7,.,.,CASSFFRTGELFF,TGTGCTAGCAGCTTCTTTCGCACCGGGGAGCTGTTTTTT
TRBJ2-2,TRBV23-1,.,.,CASSQSGDTTNTGELFF,TGCGCCAGCAGTCAATCCGGGGACACCACGAACACCGGGGAGCTGTTTTTT
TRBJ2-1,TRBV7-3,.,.,CASSPRRASYNEQFF,TGTGCCAGCAGCCCTCGGAGGGCCTCATACAATGAGCAGTTCTTC
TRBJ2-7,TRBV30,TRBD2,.,CAWSPEREVYEQYF,TGTGCCTGGAGTCCCGAGCGGGAGGTTTACGAGCAGTACTTC
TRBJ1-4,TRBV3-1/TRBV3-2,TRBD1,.,CASSSRTQGEKLFF,TGTGCCAGCAGCTCCCGGACACAGGGGGAAAAACTGTTTTTT
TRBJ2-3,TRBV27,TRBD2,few,CASSWSGSYTDTQYF,TGTGCCAGCAGTTGGAGCGGGAGCTACACAGATACGCAGTATTTT
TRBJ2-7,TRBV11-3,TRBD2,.,CASSLVSGLASLGTSEQYF,TGTGCCAGCAGCTTAGTTTCGGGACTAGCGAGCCTGGGTACCTCCGAGCAGTACTTC
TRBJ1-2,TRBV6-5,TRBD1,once,CASSRTGGLAGYTF,TGTGCCAGCAGCAGAACAGGGGGTCTGGCTGGCTACACCTTC
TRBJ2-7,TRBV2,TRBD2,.,CASRLAGKYEQYF,TGTGCCAGCAGACTAGCGGGAAAGTACGAGCAGTACTTC
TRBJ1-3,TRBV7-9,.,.,CASSSNQGPPRNTIYF,TGTGCCAGCAGCTCGAACCAGGGCCCGCCTAGAAACACCATATATTTT
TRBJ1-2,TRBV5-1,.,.,CASSLGDFQNYGYTF,TGCGCCAGCAGCTTGGGGGACTTCCAAAACTATGGCTACACCTTC
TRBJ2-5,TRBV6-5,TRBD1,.,CASSYAGQGGETQYF,TGTGCCAGCAGTTACGCCGGACAGGGCGGGGAGACCCAGTACTTC
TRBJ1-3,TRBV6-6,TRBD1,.,CASSRSTGGPGNTIYF,TGTGCCAGCAGCCGATCCACAGGGGGACCTGGAAACACCATATATTTT
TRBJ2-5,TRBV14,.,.,CASSYDNHGETQYF,TGTGCCAGCAGTTATGACAACCACGGAGAGACCCAGTACTTC
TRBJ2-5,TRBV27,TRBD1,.,CASSSGTGEETQYF,TGTGCCAGCAGTTCCGGGACAGGGGAGGAGACCCAGTACTTC
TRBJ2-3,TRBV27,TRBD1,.,CASSLSGDRGSADTQYF,TGTGCCAGCAGTTTATCTGGGGACAGGGGATCTGCAGATACGCAGTATTTT
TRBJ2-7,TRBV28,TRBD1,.,CASSPDRDISYEQYF,TGTGCCAGCAGCCCCGACAGGGACATCTCCTACGAGCAGTACTTC
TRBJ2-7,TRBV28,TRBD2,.,CASSPSSGETYEQYF,TGTGCCAGCAGCCCCTCTAGCGGGGAAACGTACGAGCAGTACTTC
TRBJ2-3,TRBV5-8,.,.,CASSPRTDTQYF,TGTGCCAGCAGCCCCCGGACAGATACGCAGTATTTT
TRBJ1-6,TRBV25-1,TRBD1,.,CASSRDRSSPLHF,TGTGCCAGCAGTCGGGACAGGTCTTCACCCCTCCACTTT
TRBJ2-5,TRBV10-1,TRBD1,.,CASSESRTGVLTQYF,TGCGCCAGCAGTGAGTCAAGGACAGGGGTACTGACCCAGTACTTC
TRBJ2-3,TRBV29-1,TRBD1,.,CSANRGSTDTQYF,TGCAGCGCCAACAGGGGTAGCACAGATACGCAGTATTTT
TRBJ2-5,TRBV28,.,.,CASSLKFLRETQYF,TGTGCCAGCAGTTTAAAGTTTCTTAGAGAGACCCAGTACTTC